These T cell receptor beta chains were read from a single sample in a study of tumor and adjacent non-tumor tissue in lung cancer. A single record per CDR3 protein comes from TCRdb applying MiXCR to the multiplex PCR reads. The sample contains almost 75,000 distinct CDR3 sequences, approximately 71% of which appear only once. Material for sequencing was distant non-tumor lung tissue. The origin of the receptors is a woman between 45 and 60 years old with non-small cell lung cancer. Both conserved end residues are part of each CDR3.

V gene,CDR3 protein
TRBV10-1,CASSYYRGTGELFF
TRBV10-2,CASSEGGNSPLHF
TRBV28,CASSFNRRAVETQYF
TRBV28,CATNKGLNTGELSF
TRBV20-1,CSAILLAGTYNEQFF
TRBV5-1,CASRLARSGRDEQYF
TRBV24-1,CAISDRTRFDDEQIF
TRBV29-1,CSVEDPVYEQYF
TRBV6-5,CDSSPRGYTEAFF
TRBV28,CASWGRDQPQHF
TRBV11-2,CTSSLVKSGSKNEQFF
TRBV5-1,CASSLVWGNEQFF
TRBV11-1,CASSSEAVGGATDTQHF
TRBV11-2,CTSNLELGSSYEQYF
TRBV30,CAWSLGGTGANVLTF
TRBV7-9,CASSSSGQGNYEQYF
TRBV28,CASSNTSYPGAFHYEQYF
TRBV20-1,CSANWSPNQPQHF
TRBV29-1,CRVPGTYEQYF
TRBV14,CASSQWATLASETQYF
TRBV11-2,CAISFGTGVTYKQYF
TRBV14,CASSQTSYEQYF
TRBV11-2,CASSLPTGLNSEAFF
TRBV7-9,CASSSGQGYSEQYF